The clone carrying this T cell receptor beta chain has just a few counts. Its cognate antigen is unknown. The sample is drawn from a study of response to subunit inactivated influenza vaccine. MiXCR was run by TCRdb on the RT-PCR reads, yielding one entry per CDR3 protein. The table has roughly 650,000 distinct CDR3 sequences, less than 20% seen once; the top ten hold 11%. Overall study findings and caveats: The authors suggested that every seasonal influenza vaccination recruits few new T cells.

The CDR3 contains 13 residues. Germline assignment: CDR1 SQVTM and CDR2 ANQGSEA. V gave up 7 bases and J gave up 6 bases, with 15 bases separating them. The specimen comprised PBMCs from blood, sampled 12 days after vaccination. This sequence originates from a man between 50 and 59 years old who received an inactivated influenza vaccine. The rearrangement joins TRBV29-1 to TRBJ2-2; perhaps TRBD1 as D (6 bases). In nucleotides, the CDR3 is TGCAGCGGTTTACTACAGGGCCCCGGGGAGCTGTTTTTT. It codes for CSGLLQGPGELFF.